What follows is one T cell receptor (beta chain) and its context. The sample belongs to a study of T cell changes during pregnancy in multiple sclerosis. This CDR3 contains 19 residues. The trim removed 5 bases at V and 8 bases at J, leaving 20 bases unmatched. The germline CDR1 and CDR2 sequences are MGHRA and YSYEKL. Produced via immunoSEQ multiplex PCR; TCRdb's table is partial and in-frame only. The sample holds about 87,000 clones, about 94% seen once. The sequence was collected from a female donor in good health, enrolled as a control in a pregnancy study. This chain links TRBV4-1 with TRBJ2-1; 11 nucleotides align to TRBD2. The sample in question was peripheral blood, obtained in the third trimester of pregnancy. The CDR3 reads CASSFRILAGAQGSYEQFF. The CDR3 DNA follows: TGCGCCAGCAGCTTCCGGATACTAGCGGGAGCACAGGGTTCGTATGAGCAGTTCTTC.